This T cell receptor (beta chain) is drawn from a study of cytomegalovirus exposure and HLA in healthy donors. Study at large: Of around 400 genotyped donors, 81% grouped in the Caucasian-associated ancestry cluster. Whole-study findings and limits: About 87% or about 30% of the time was how often most TCR beta V segments were productive, according to an earlier analysis. Cytomegalovirus status was reportedly diagnosed by the classifier with high sensitivity and specificity. About 150 TCR beta chains were listed as cytomegalovirus-associated.

The PCR employed 60 Vbeta primers together with 13 Jbeta primers. Some clones are missing from TCRdb's copy, which holds only in-frame ones; the method was immunoSEQ multiplex PCR. This table holds around 130,000 clones, around 70% found once. With regard to this clone: Its antigen is unidentified.

Sequencing was done on a sample of PBMCs. The receptor comes from a man aged 30 to 45 in good health and CMV-seropositive.

CDR3 sequence (DNA): TGCGCCAGCAGTCACCCGGGGAGGGTCGGGGAGCTGTTTTTT. Translation: CASSHPGRVGELFF. The chain links TRBV23-1 to TRBJ2-2; 7 bases agree with TRBD2. TRBV23-1 is filed as an ORF, its function uncertain. The junction had 5 bases not matched to a gene; V was cut back by 3 bases and J by 7 bases. There are 14 residues in the CDR3.